A selection of T cell receptor beta chains follows, all from one sample in a study of CD8 T cells in ankylosing spondylitis. TCRdb ran MiXCR on the 5' RACE reads and lists one entry per CDR3 protein. The sample yields hundreds of thousands of distinct CDR3 sequences, roughly a quarter seen once. The sequenced material came from blood, either unsorted or a sorted T cell fraction (not recorded which). These receptor sequences come from a male donor with ankylosing spondylitis. Each CDR3 is given with its conserved first and last residue. D genes are given only for firm matches. The size of a clone is reported for some rows only, either as once, few or many, or as a class for expanded clones.

V gene	clone size	J gene	D gene	CDR3 protein	CDR3 DNA
TRBV6-1	NA	TRBJ2-6	NA	CASRQGGGRGANVLTF	TGTGCCAGCAGACAAGGAGGGGGGCGTGGGGCCAACGTCCTGACTTTC
TRBV12-3/TRBV12-4	NA	TRBJ1-2	TRBD1	CASRRDSRQGYTF	TGTGCCAGCAGAAGGGACAGCCGGCAGGGCTACACCTTC
TRBV12-3/TRBV12-4	few	TRBJ1-4	NA	CASTPRTGTLTEKLFF	TGTGCCAGCACCCCCCGAACCGGGACGCTCACTGAAAAACTGTTTTTT
TRBV25-1	NA	TRBJ2-1	NA	CASSTLRDMGNEQFF	TGTGCCAGCAGTACCCTCCGGGACATGGGAAATGAGCAGTTCTTC
TRBV5-1	few	TRBJ1-1	NA	CASNIGSPNTEAFF	TGCGCCAGCAATATAGGGTCCCCGAACACTGAAGCTTTCTTT
TRBV18	NA	TRBJ2-2	NA	CASSPEAGDTGELFF	TGTGCCAGCTCACCAGAGGCAGGCGACACCGGGGAGCTGTTTTTT
TRBV24-1	NA	TRBJ2-5	TRBD2	CATSEREGKETQYF	TGTGCCACCAGTGAACGGGAGGGTAAAGAGACCCAGTACTTC
TRBV5-1	few	TRBJ2-4	TRBD2	CASSSGLAGLNIQYF	TGCGCCAGCAGCTCGGGACTAGCGGGGTTAAACATTCAGTACTTC
TRBV4-2	NA	TRBJ2-2	TRBD2	CASSQDFGLAENTGELFF	TGTGCCAGCAGCCAAGATTTCGGTCTAGCGGAGAACACCGGGGAGCTGTTTTTT
TRBV20-1	NA	TRBJ1-6	NA	CSASPDSLGSPLHF	TGCAGTGCCTCCCCCGACAGTTTAGGATCACCCCTCCACTTT
TRBV29-1	few	TRBJ2-2	NA	CSVEGTGELFF	TGCAGCGTTGAAGGAACCGGGGAGCTGTTTTTT
TRBV5-1	few	TRBJ1-1	NA	CASSLDVQGRTEAFF	TGCGCCAGCAGCTTGGATGTTCAGGGGAGGACTGAAGCTTTCTTT
TRBV4-1	NA	TRBJ1-6	TRBD1	CASSPRTGGLSYNSPLHF	TGCGCCAGCAGCCCCCGGACAGGGGGTCTCTCCTATAATTCACCCCTCCACTTT
TRBV5-1	NA	TRBJ1-1	TRBD1	CASSWDRGANTEAFF	TGCGCCAGCAGCTGGGACAGGGGTGCGAACACTGAAGCTTTCTTT
TRBV5-1	NA	TRBJ1-1	TRBD1	CASSLAGQGGTEAFF	TGCGCCAGCAGCTTGGCAGGACAGGGGGGAACTGAAGCTTTCTTT
TRBV5-1	NA	TRBJ1-3	NA	CASSWDTGNTIYF	TGCGCCAGCAGCTGGGACACTGGAAACACCATATATTTT
TRBV12-3/TRBV12-4	few	TRBJ2-6	NA	CASTTTPQSGANVLTF	TGTGCCAGCACTACAACCCCACAGTCTGGGGCCAACGTCCTGACTTTC
TRBV12-3/TRBV12-4	many	TRBJ2-1	NA	CAAGLAPGGEQFF	TGTGCCGCTGGACTAGCACCAGGGGGTGAGCAGTTCTTC
TRBV2	few	TRBJ1-1	TRBD1	CASSTGARNTEAFF	TGTGCCAGCAGTACAGGGGCGAGGAACACTGAAGCTTTCTTT
TRBV29-1	many	TRBJ1-2	TRBD1	CSVVQGALYGYTF	TGCAGCGTGGTGCAGGGGGCCCTCTATGGCTACACCTTC
TRBV5-5	NA	TRBJ2-1	TRBD2	CASSLATSGRLGEQFF	TGTGCCAGCAGCTTGGCGACTAGCGGGAGGTTAGGCGAGCAGTTCTTC
TRBV27	NA	TRBJ2-1	NA	CASSFQGREGNEQFF	TGTGCCAGCAGTTTTCAGGGGCGCGAGGGAAATGAGCAGTTCTTC
TRBV9	NA	TRBJ2-5	NA	CASSVAARGETQYF	TGTGCCAGCAGCGTAGCAGCTAGGGGAGAGACCCAGTACTTC
TRBV12-3/TRBV12-4	few	TRBJ1-5	TRBD1	CASSQTGVGQPQHF	TGTGCCAGCAGTCAGACAGGGGTGGGTCAGCCCCAGCATTTT
TRBV20-1	NA	TRBJ2-5	NA	CSAPTRGQETQYF	TGCAGTGCTCCGACTAGAGGCCAAGAGACCCAGTACTTC
TRBV7-6	NA	TRBJ1-5	NA	CASSLGSGTAINQPQHF	TGTGCCAGCAGCTTGGGGTCGGGTACCGCCATCAATCAGCCCCAGCATTTT